A selection of T cell receptor beta chains follows, all from one sample in a study of early T cells in non-severe SARS-CoV-2 infection. From the 5' RACE reads, TCRdb called clonotypes with MiXCR, one entry per CDR3 protein. Found here are some 55,000 distinct CDR3 sequences, 10% to 15% of them singletons; the top ten hold about 2.7%. The sequencing used whole blood, collected at baseline. The origin of the receptors is an adult who was a healthcare worker with PCR-confirmed SARS-CoV-2 infection or an uninfected control (not recorded which). Each CDR3 is given with its conserved first and last residue. The D gene is left open where the match is weak. The size entry is marked missing in some rows and otherwise reads once, few, many or a size class.

clone size	V gene	J gene	D gene	CDR3 protein	CDR3 DNA
NA	TRBV2	TRBJ1-6	NA	CASRGTGQSYSSLHF	TGTGCCAGCAGGGGAACGGGACAAAGTTATTCATCCCTCCACTTT
NA	TRBV4-2	TRBJ2-3	NA	CASSQGGLFTDTQYF	TGTGCCAGCAGCCAAGGGGGACTGTTCACAGATACGCAGTATTTT
few	TRBV19	TRBJ2-7	TRBD2	CASSIASGASYEQYF	TGTGCCAGTAGTATAGCTAGCGGAGCCTCCTACGAGCAGTACTTC
many	TRBV27	TRBJ2-7	TRBD1	CASSLFKGAGEQYF	TGTGCCAGCAGTTTGTTTAAGGGGGCAGGCGAGCAGTACTTC
NA	TRBV4-3	TRBJ1-1	NA	CASSHFGVRNTEAFF	TGCGCCAGCAGCCATTTCGGGGTTAGGAACACTGAAGCTTTCTTT
NA	TRBV7-6	TRBJ2-6	NA	CASSSGPSTSSGANVLTF	TGTGCCAGCAGCTCCGGGCCGTCCACAAGCTCTGGGGCCAACGTCCTGACTTTC
NA	TRBV27	TRBJ1-2	NA	CASSPWTDGAYGYTF	TGTGCCAGCAGTCCATGGACGGATGGGGCCTATGGCTACACCTTC
NA	TRBV11-2	TRBJ2-1	NA	CASSGAPSSEQFF	TGTGCCAGCAGCGGGGCCCCATCCAGTGAGCAGTTCTTC
NA	TRBV28	TRBJ2-1	TRBD2	CASSSAGGPGNEQFF	TGTGCCAGCAGTTCAGCGGGAGGGCCCGGCAATGAGCAGTTCTTC
NA	TRBV28	TRBJ2-7	TRBD1	CASSLGTAYEQYF	TGTGCCAGCAGTTTAGGGACAGCCTACGAGCAGTACTTC
many	TRBV12-3/TRBV12-4	TRBJ2-7	NA	CASSLVQVEQYF	TGTGCCAGCAGTTTAGTCCAGGTCGAGCAGTACTTC
NA	TRBV12-3/TRBV12-4	TRBJ2-7	NA	CASKAAGSEQYF	TGTGCCAGCAAAGCGGCGGGGAGCGAGCAGTACTTC
few	TRBV6-2/TRBV6-3	TRBJ2-3	NA	CASTTPKGAPTDTQYF	TGTGCCAGCACCACTCCGAAAGGAGCGCCCACAGATACGCAGTATTTT
NA	TRBV28	TRBJ2-7	TRBD1	CASSPGTGIEQYF	TGTGCCAGCAGTCCCGGGACAGGGATCGAGCAGTACTTC
NA	TRBV7-8	TRBJ2-7	NA	CASSLIDLSSYEQYF	TGTGCCAGCAGCTTAATCGACTTAAGCTCCTACGAGCAGTACTTC
NA	TRBV7-6	TRBJ2-1	TRBD1	CASSSVNGDRGYNEQFF	TGTGCCAGCAGCTCAGTTAACGGGGACAGAGGATACAATGAGCAGTTCTTC
few	TRBV7-9	TRBJ1-5	NA	CASSQDRGDQPQHF	TGTGCCAGCAGCCAGGACAGAGGAGATCAGCCCCAGCATTTT
many	TRBV7-6	TRBJ1-6	TRBD1	CASSLARGVNSPLHF	TGTGCCAGCAGCTTAGCCAGGGGGGTAAATTCACCCCTCCACTTT
few	TRBV10-3	TRBJ1-1	TRBD1	CAISVKGANTEAFF	TGTGCCATCAGTGTTAAGGGGGCGAACACTGAAGCTTTCTTT
few	TRBV18	TRBJ2-1	NA	CASSPPSRATRDEQFF	TGTGCCAGCTCACCACCCTCGCGGGCGACCCGGGATGAGCAGTTCTTC
many	TRBV7-2	TRBJ2-7	NA	CASSPDNSYEQYF	TGTGCCAGCAGCCCCGACAACTCCTACGAGCAGTACTTC
few	TRBV5-1	TRBJ1-2	NA	CASSLGQNYGYTF	TGCGCCAGCAGCTTGGGACAGAACTATGGCTACACCTTC
many	TRBV7-6	TRBJ1-1	NA	CASSSQGYTEAFF	TGTGCCAGCAGCTCGCAGGGGTACACTGAAGCTTTCTTT
medium-sized	TRBV28	TRBJ2-5	TRBD2	CASSLPGLAGGSQETQYF	TGTGCCAGCAGTTTACCGGGACTAGCGGGAGGTTCCCAAGAGACCCAGTACTTC
many	TRBV7-2	TRBJ1-2	NA	CASNPHQTYGYTF	TGTGCCAGCAACCCCCATCAGACCTATGGCTACACCTTC
few	TRBV15	TRBJ1-5	NA	CATSRAGTSNQPQHF	TGTGCCACCAGCAGAGCGGGGACAAGCAATCAGCCCCAGCATTTT
many	TRBV9	TRBJ2-3	TRBD2	CASSALAGGEADTQYF	TGTGCCAGCAGCGCTCTAGCGGGAGGTGAGGCAGATACGCAGTATTTT
NA	TRBV20-1	TRBJ1-5	NA	CSAKRDMSNQPQHF	TGCAGTGCAAAACGGGATATGAGCAATCAGCCCCAGCATTTT
few	TRBV18	TRBJ2-1	TRBD2	CASSPPGLAGHRFYNEQFF	TGTGCCAGCTCACCACCGGGACTAGCGGGACATAGGTTCTACAATGAGCAGTTCTTC
few	TRBV28	TRBJ2-2	NA	CASSLHSGPGTGELFF	TGTGCCAGCAGTCTCCACAGCGGCCCAGGCACCGGGGAGCTGTTTTTT
few	TRBV28	TRBJ1-4	NA	CASSPDWGSAEKLFF	TGTGCCAGCAGTCCGGATTGGGGAAGTGCAGAAAAACTGTTTTTT
NA	TRBV24-1	TRBJ1-2	NA	CATSDSVETDGYTF	TGTGCCACCAGTGACTCGGTAGAAACTGATGGCTACACCTTC
many	TRBV11-1	TRBJ1-1	NA	CASSRGRTSVMNTEAFF	TGTGCCAGCAGCAGGGGAAGAACGAGTGTTATGAACACTGAAGCTTTCTTT
many	TRBV5-4	TRBJ2-1	NA	CASSLSRGGNNEQFF	TGTGCCAGCAGCTTGTCCAGGGGGGGGAACAATGAGCAGTTCTTC
NA	TRBV4-3	TRBJ2-5	NA	CASSQVRGRETQYF	TGCGCCAGCAGCCAAGTCCGAGGCAGAGAGACCCAGTACTTC
few	TRBV12-5	TRBJ2-1	NA	CASGLGQSSYNEQFF	TGTGCTAGTGGTTTGGGGCAGAGCTCCTACAATGAGCAGTTCTTC
few	TRBV28	TRBJ2-7	TRBD2	CASSFGGRKQYF	TGTGCCAGCAGTTTTGGCGGGAGAAAGCAGTACTTC
NA	TRBV7-9	TRBJ1-2	TRBD1	CASSQGTVRYTF	TGTGCCAGCAGCCAGGGGACAGTACGCTACACCTTC
NA	TRBV27	TRBJ2-7	NA	CASSLRGSRDYEQYF	TGTGCCAGCAGTTTAAGAGGGAGCCGAGACTACGAGCAGTACTTC
NA	TRBV20-1	TRBJ2-7	TRBD2	CSAKGLAAGFSYEQYF	TGCAGTGCTAAAGGACTAGCGGCCGGTTTCTCCTACGAGCAGTACTTC